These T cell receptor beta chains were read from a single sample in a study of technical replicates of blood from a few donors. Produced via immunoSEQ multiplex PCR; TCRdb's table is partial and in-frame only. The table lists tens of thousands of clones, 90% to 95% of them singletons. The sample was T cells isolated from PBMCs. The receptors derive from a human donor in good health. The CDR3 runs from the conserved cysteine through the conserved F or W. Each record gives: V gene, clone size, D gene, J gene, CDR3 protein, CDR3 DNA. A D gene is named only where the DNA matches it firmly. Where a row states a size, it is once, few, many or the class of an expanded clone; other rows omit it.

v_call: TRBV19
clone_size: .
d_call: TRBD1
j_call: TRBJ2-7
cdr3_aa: CASSRQGPSYEQYF
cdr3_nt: TGTGCCAGTAGCCGACAGGGACCCTCCTACGAGCAGTACTTC

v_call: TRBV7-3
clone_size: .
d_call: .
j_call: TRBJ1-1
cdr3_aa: CASSFDHGGGTEAFF
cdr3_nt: TGTGCCAGCAGCTTCGATCATGGGGGGGGAACTGAAGCTTTCTTT

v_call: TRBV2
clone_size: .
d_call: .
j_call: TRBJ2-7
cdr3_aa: CASSEGRGPLKEQYF
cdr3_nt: TGTGCCAGCAGTGAAGGCAGGGGCCCGTTGAAGGAGCAGTACTTC

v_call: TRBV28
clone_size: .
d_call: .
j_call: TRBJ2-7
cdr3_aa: CASSLWGAGRYEQYF
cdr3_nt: TGTGCCAGCAGTTTGTGGGGTGCGGGACGCTACGAGCAGTACTTC

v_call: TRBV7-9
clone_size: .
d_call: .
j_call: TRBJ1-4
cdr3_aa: CASSLRTYRDKLFF
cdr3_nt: TGTGCCAGCAGTTTAAGGACCTACCGGGATAAACTGTTTTTT

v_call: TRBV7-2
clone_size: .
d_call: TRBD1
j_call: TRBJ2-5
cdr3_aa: CASSSETGEETQYF
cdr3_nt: TGTGCCAGCAGCTCGGAGACAGGGGAAGAGACCCAGTACTTC

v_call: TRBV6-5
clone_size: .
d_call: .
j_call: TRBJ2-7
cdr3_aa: CASSIGGSYEQYF
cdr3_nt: TGTGCCAGCAGTATAGGGGGTTCCTACGAGCAGTACTTC

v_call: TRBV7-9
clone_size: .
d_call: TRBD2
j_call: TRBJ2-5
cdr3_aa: CASSERKGLAASRETQYF
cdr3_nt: TGTGCCAGCAGCGAGCGCAAAGGACTAGCCGCGTCCCGAGAGACCCAGTACTTC

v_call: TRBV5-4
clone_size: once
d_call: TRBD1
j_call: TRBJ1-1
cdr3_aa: CASSVGGQGGSEAFF
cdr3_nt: TGTGCCAGCAGCGTAGGGGGACAGGGGGGTAGTGAAGCTTTCTTT

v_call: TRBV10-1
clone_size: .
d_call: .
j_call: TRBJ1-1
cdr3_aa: CASSESLNTEAFF
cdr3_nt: TGCGCCAGCAGTGAGTCCTTGAACACTGAAGCTTTCTTT

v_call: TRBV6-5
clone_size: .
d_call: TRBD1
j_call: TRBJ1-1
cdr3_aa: CASSYTGDRGAEAFF
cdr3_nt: TGTGCCAGCAGTTATACGGGGGACAGGGGCGCTGAAGCTTTCTTT

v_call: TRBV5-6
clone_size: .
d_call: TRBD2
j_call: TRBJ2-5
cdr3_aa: CASSFPAGDQETQYF
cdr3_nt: TGTGCCAGCAGCTTTCCGGCGGGAGACCAAGAGACCCAGTACTTC

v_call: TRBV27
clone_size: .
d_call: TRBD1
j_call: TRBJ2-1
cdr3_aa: CASSLQGAGGYNEQFF
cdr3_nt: TGTGCCAGCAGTCTACAGGGGGCAGGAGGCTACAATGAGCAGTTCTTC

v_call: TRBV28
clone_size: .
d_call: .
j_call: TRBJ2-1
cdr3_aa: CASSFLFQANEQFF
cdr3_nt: TGTGCCAGCAGTTTCCTCTTCCAGGCCAATGAGCAGTTCTTC

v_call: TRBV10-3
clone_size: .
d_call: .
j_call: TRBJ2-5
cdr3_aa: CAISERGSGETQYF
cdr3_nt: TGTGCCATCAGTGAAAGGGGCAGTGGCGAGACCCAGTACTTC

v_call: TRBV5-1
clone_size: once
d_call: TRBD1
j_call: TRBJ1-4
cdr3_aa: CASSPRHRGEKLFF
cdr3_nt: TGCGCCAGCAGCCCCCGTCACAGGGGTGAAAAACTGTTTTTT

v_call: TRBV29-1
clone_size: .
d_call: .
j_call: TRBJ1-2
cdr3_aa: CSIPSGLSNYGYTF
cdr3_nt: TGCAGCATTCCTTCAGGCCTTTCTAACTATGGCTACACCTTC

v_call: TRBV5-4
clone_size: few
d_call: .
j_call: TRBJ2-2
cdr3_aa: CASRLGGLDAGELFF
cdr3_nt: TGTGCCAGCAGATTAGGCGGCCTCGACGCCGGGGAGCTGTTTTTT

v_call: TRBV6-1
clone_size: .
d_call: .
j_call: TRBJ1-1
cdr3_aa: CASREVETEAFF
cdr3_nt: TGTGCCAGCAGGGAAGTAGAAACTGAAGCTTTCTTT

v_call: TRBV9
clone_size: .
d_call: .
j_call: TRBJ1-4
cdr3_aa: CASSVSPTVGEKLFF
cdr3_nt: TGTGCCAGCAGCGTAAGTCCGACAGTAGGGGAAAAACTGTTTTTT

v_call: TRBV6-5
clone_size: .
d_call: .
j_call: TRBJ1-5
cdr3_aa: CASSFSGLASQPQHF
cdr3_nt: TGTGCCAGCAGTTTTTCGGGACTAGCAAGTCAGCCCCAGCATTTT

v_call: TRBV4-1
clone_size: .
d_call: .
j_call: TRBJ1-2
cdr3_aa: CASSRHRDDYGYTF
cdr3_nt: TGCGCCAGCAGCCGCCACAGGGATGACTATGGCTACACCTTC

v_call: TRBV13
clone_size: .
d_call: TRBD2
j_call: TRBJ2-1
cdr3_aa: CASSLEFSGSINEQFF
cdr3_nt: TGTGCCAGCAGCCTCGAGTTTAGCGGGAGTATCAATGAGCAGTTCTTC

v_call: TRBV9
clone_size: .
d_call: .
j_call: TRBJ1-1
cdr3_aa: CASSVQGQNTEAFF
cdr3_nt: TGTGCCAGCAGCGTCCAGGGGCAGAACACTGAAGCTTTCTTT

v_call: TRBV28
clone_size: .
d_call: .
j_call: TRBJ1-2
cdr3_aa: CASSLTNPPGYTF
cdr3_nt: TGTGCCAGCAGCCTCACAAACCCCCCGGGGTACACCTTC

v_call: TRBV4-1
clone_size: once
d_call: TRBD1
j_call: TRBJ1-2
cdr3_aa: CASSGSGTGDGGYTF
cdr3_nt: TGCGCCAGCAGTGGGTCCGGGACAGGGGATGGTGGCTACACCTTC

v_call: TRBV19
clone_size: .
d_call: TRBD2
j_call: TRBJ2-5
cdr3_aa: CASSIGLAGYQETQYF
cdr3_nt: TGTGCCAGTAGTATAGGACTAGCGGGGTACCAAGAGACCCAGTACTTC

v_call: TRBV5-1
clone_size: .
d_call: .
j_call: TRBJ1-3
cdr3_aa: CASSNTGDGNTIYF
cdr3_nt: TGCGCCAGCAGCAATACAGGCGATGGAAACACCATATATTTT

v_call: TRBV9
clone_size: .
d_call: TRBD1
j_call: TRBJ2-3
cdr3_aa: CASSVDGTGGEDTQYF
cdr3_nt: TGTGCCAGCAGCGTAGATGGGACAGGGGGCGAGGATACGCAGTATTTT

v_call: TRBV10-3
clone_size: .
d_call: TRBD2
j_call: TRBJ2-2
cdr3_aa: CAISGAGDATGELFF
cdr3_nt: TGTGCCATCAGTGGGGCGGGGGACGCCACCGGGGAGCTGTTTTTT